The clone carrying this T cell receptor beta chain was found many times. What it binds is not known. TCRdb used MiXCR to reprocess the 5' RACE reads, holding one entry per CDR3 protein. The sample has about 240,000 distinct CDR3 sequences, 6% to 8.5% seen once. The data belong to a study of identical twins. Regarding the study as a whole: Cord blood's abundant beta clonotypes had fewer insertions, unlike memory repertoires.

Germline values: CDR1 MDHEN, CDR2 SYDVKM. This CDR3 region has 13 residues. V lost 7 bases to trimming and J lost 0 bases, with 8 bases between them. Separately, the same data were catalogued under a study of yellow fever vaccine responses in identical twins.

The sequenced sample consisted of CD8+ T cells sorted from blood. The TCR sequence derives from a woman under 30 in good health. The chain joins TRBV28 to TRBJ2-3, with D uncertain. The DNA of the CDR3 is TGTGCCAGCACCAAACCTAGCACAGATACGCAGTATTTT. Translating gives CASTKPSTDTQYF.